This TCR beta chain derives from a study of T cells after yellow fever vaccination. This clonotype was detected ten times or more. Its antigen remains unknown. Trimming at V came to 6 bases and at J to 10 bases, leaving 11 bases not matched to a gene. Germline CDR1 reads DFQATT; CDR2 reads SNEGSKA (reference sequence). This CDR3 is 14 amino acids long. TCRdb redid the calling of the 5' RACE reads with MiXCR, one entry per CDR3 protein. The data show some 300,000 distinct CDR3 sequences, with roughly 10% seen just once and around 3.2% held by the top ten. Notes on the study in general: There was a possibility that FACS-sorted repertoires contained abundant clonotypes contaminating from the bulk population.

Source: CD4+ T cells sorted from PBMCs, taken 45 days after the yellow fever booster vaccination. The chain carries TRBV20-1 and TRBJ2-1, with 11 nucleotides matching TRBD2. The receptor's source is a young man who received the YFV17D yellow fever vaccine. CDR3 loop: CSAAHSGGAYEQFF. The CDR3 coding sequence is TGCAGTGCGGCACATAGCGGGGGGGCATACGAGCAGTTCTTC.